Below, 23 T cell receptor beta chains from the same sample are listed, as sequenced in a study of beta chain features in type 1 diabetes. These TCRs' antigens remain unknown. Findings of the study overall: The study found moderately but significantly shorter TCRB CDR3s in all four CD4+ subsets of Type 1 diabetes patients.

What was sequenced were expressed TCRB transcripts, since all of the isolated RNA had been reverse transcribed. TCRdb keeps only in-frame clones here, not all; method: immunoSEQ multiplex PCR. The repertoire holds approximately 600,000 clones, with roughly 12% as singletons. Specimen: naive CD4+ T cells from blood. These receptor sequences come from a man younger than 40 with type 1 diabetes.

The V call is TRBV18, the J call TRBJ2-2; 12 bases are shared with TRBD1. This CDR3 contains 16 residues. Germline V lookup: CDR1 KGHSH, CDR2 LQKENI. V shed 3 bases and J 6 bases; nucleotides not matched to a gene: 5. The CDR3 spells CASSPLGQGASGELFF. The CDR3 bases are TGTGCCAGCTCACCCCTGGGACAGGGGGCGTCCGGGGAGCTGTTTTTT.

V is TRBV4-1 and J is TRBJ2-3; 10 nucleotides line up with TRBD2. The CDR3 totals 16 residues. Germline trimming cut 1 base from V and 3 bases from J; bases unmatched to any gene: 4. Germline lookup yields CDR1 MGHRA and CDR2 YSYEKL. As DNA, the CDR3 is TGCGCCAGCAGCCAAGTAGCGGGGGGATTAACAGATACGCAGTATTTT. It encodes CASSQVAGGLTDTQYF.

The rearrangement joins TRBV21-1 to TRBJ2-5. TRBV21-1 is a documented pseudogene. The CDR3 runs to 15 residues. In DNA form, the CDR3 reads TGTGCCAGCAGCAACAGTAACAAGGGGCTAGCGACCCAGTACTTC. The encoded protein is CASSNSNKGLATQYF.

The rearrangement uses TRBV30 and TRBJ2-2; 10 nucleotides agree with TRBD2. Germline loops: CDR1 GTSNPN, CDR2 SVGIG (reference sequence). The CDR3 is 15 amino acids. With V trimmed by 5 bases and J by 2 bases, 5 bases remained unmatched. Written as DNA, the CDR3 is TGTGCCTGGGATTCTAGCGGGGGAAACACCGGGGAGCTGTTTTTT. This translates into CAWDSSGGNTGELFF.

This clone came up a few times. The chain employs TRBV5-8 and TRBJ2-5; 7 positions agree with TRBD1. The J call may be incorrect, as the DNA end agrees better with TRBJ2-7. The CDR3 sequence is 14 residues long. From germline, CDR1 is SGHTS and CDR2 YDEGEE. This chain's CDR3 is CASSQTGMGDEQYF. The CDR3 bases are TGTGCCAGCAGCCAGACAGGGATGGGGGACGAGCAGTACTTC.

This sequence joins TRBV25-1 and TRBJ1-1; TRBD1 is a possible D gene (6 bases). Germline CDR1 and CDR2: MGHDK and SYGVNS. The CDR3 has 13 residues. V lost 7 bases, J lost 1 base, and 10 bases lay in between. CDR3 in DNA: TGTGCCAGCACCTTGGACAGGAACACTGAAGCTTTCTTT. Encoded protein: CASTLDRNTEAFF.

This rearrangement joins TRBV10-1 to TRBJ2-7, with D unclear. Germline V CDR1 and CDR2: WNHNN, SYGVQD (reference sequence). The length of the CDR3 is 13 residues. V shed 3 bases and J shed 3 bases, with 9 bases lying between them. CDR3 DNA sequence: TGCGCCAGCAGTGAAGGGCCTAGCTACGAGCAGTACTTC. Amino acids: CASSEGPSYEQYF.

This clone occurred a few times. V is TRBV28 and J is TRBJ2-1; 8 bases fit TRBD2. Germline V CDR1 and CDR2: MDHEN, SYDVKM. The length of the CDR3 is 15 residues. Trimming took 6 bases from V and 3 from J; bases not matched to a gene: 7. CDR3 loop: CASRYSGALYNEQFF. The CDR3 region has the DNA TGTGCCAGCAGGTATAGCGGGGCACTCTACAATGAGCAGTTCTTC.

The chain combines TRBV10-2 with TRBJ1-5; possibly TRBD1 for D (5 bases). V was cut by 5 bases and J by 2 bases, with 7 bases left in between. The V gene's germline CDR1 is WSHSY and CDR2 SAAADI. The CDR3 totals 13 residues. Here the CDR3 DNA reads TGCGCCAGCAGTCCAGGGCGCAATCAGCCCCAGCATTTT. Its protein is CASSPGRNQPQHF.

Comment on this clone: Other DNA sequences within the sample encode an identical CDR3. The rearrangement joins TRBV28 to TRBJ2-5; D is ambiguous. The germline V gene encodes CDR1 MDHEN and CDR2 SYDVKM. Trimming took off 7 bases at V and 4 bases at J, with 7 bases between the two ends. This CDR3 is 11 amino acids long. The CDR3 is CASTQGETQYF. The CDR3, as DNA: TGTGCCAGCACCCAAGGAGAGACCCAGTACTTC.

There are a few counts of this clone. The V call is TRBV19, the J call TRBJ1-5; no definite D call. The CDR3 loop spans 14 amino acids. Germline CDR1 reads LNHDA; CDR2 reads SQIVND (reference sequence). V was cut by 11 bases and J by 1 base, with 15 bases left in between. CDR3 coding DNA: TGTGCCGTAGCAGCGGGTAGGAGCAATCAGCCCCAGCATTTT. This encodes CAVAAGRSNQPQHF.

The chain links TRBV4-2 to TRBJ1-4; D remains ambiguous. The CDR3 runs 15 residues. CDR1 is LGHNA and CDR2 is YNFKEQ in the germline V gene. V shed 0 bases and J shed 8 bases, with 13 bases lying between them. CDR3 DNA: TGTGCCAGCAGCCAAGAAGGGCCATCAGGAGAAAAACTGTTTTTT. This gives the protein CASSQEGPSGEKLFF.

The table lists this clone with a few counts. The gene calls are TRBV5-6 and TRBJ2-7, with D possibly TRBD1 on 5 matching bases. Germline V CDR1 and CDR2: SGHDT, YYEEEE. The V end lost 4 bases, the J end lost 5 bases, and 13 bases lay between the germline ends. The CDR3 spans 13 residues. CDR3 sequence reads: CASSRPPQDEQYF. In nucleotides, the CDR3 is TGTGCCAGCAGCCGCCCCCCACAGGACGAGCAGTACTTC.

On this clone itself: This specimen includes other DNA sequences encoding the same CDR3. The V gene is TRBV5-1, the J gene TRBJ2-1; either TRBD1 or TRBD2 may fit D (6 bases each). Trimming cost V 0 bases and J 7 bases, with 14 bases left between them. CDR1 and CDR2 from the germline V gene are SGHRS and YFSETQ. This CDR3 is built from 15 residues. The CDR3 DNA is TGCGCCAGCAGCTTGGAGGGGGGCGCAGGGAATGAGCAGTTCTTC. Translating it yields CASSLEGGAGNEQFF.

The rearrangement joins TRBV4-1 to TRBJ2-7; 11 nucleotides match TRBD1. CDR3 length equals 16 residues. Germline-derived CDR1 and CDR2 are MGHRA and YSYEKL. The V segment lost 1 base and the J segment 3 bases; nucleotides outside the gene matches: 5. CDR3 loop: CASSQVTGTGGYEQYF. The CDR3 nucleotides read TGCGCCAGCAGCCAAGTAACCGGGACAGGGGGCTACGAGCAGTACTTC.

There are a few counts of this clone. This sequence joins TRBV12-5 and TRBJ2-5; 7 bases are shared with TRBD2. V shed 4 bases and J 6 bases; nucleotides not matched to a gene: 14. CDR1 is LGHNT and CDR2 is FRNRAP in the germline V gene. CDR3 length equals 16 residues. This CDR3 is CASGSGGLGELKTQYF. The DNA of the CDR3 is TGTGCTAGTGGTTCGGGGGGACTGGGGGAACTGAAGACCCAGTACTTC. Using reference TRBV12-5 and TRBJ2-5 for the parts outside the CDR3, the full variable domain is DARVTQTPRHKVTEMGQEVTMRCQPILGHNTVFWYRQTMMQGLELLAYFRNRAPLDDSGMPKDRFSAEMPDATLATLKIQPSEPRDSAVYFCASGSGGLGELKTQYFGPGTRLLVL.

There are a few counts of this clone. The rearrangement joins TRBV19 to TRBJ2-7, with D possibly TRBD1 on 5 matching bases. Germline CDR1 LNHDA, CDR2 SQIVND (reference sequence). The CDR3 totals 14 residues. Trimming removed 5 bases at V and 0 bases at J, with 11 bases between. This CDR3 reads CASSPGDSSYEQYF. CDR3 nucleotide sequence: TGTGCCAGTAGTCCTGGAGACAGCTCCTACGAGCAGTACTTC.

This clone was counted between two and nine times. The V gene is TRBV7-9, the J gene TRBJ1-6; 8 nucleotides match TRBD1. Germline V CDR1 and CDR2: SEHNR, FQNEAQ (reference sequence). This CDR3 is 15 amino acids long. V shed 4 bases, J shed 3 bases, and the junction held 2 bases outside the gene matches. The CDR3 nucleotides read TGTGCCAGCAGCTCGGACAGGGTCTATAATTCACCCCTCCACTTT. Its protein product is CASSSDRVYNSPLHF. Full variable domain (outside the CDR3, taken from reference TRBV7-9 and TRBJ1-6): DTGVSQNPRHKITKRGQNVTFRCDPISEHNRLYWYRQTLGQGPEFLTYFQNEAQLEKSRLLSDRFSAERPKGSFSTLEIQRTEQGDSAMYLCASSSDRVYNSPLHFGNGTRLTVT.

The V call is TRBV4-3, the J call TRBJ2-1, with 8 bases matching TRBD1. Trimming removed 5 bases from V and 8 bases from J; junction bases left unmatched: 11. The CDR3 length is 15 residues. CDR1 and CDR2 from the germline V gene are LGHNA and YSLEER. The CDR3 region has the DNA TGCGCCAGCAGCGAGGACAGGGTGGGAATGCATGAGCAGTTCTTC. It codes for CASSEDRVGMHEQFF.

This chain links TRBV5-1 with TRBJ2-2; TRBD1 is a possible D gene (6 bases). Germline V gene data show CDR1 as SGHRS and CDR2 as YFSETQ. The CDR3 is 15 amino acids. V lost 2 bases and J 5 bases, leaving 13 bases between the germline ends. This CDR3 is CASSFVTGRTGELFF. For the CDR3, the DNA is TGCGCCAGCAGCTTTGTTACAGGGCGGACCGGGGAGCTGTTTTTT.

The chain has TRBV9 and TRBJ2-7; 7 nucleotides match TRBD1. In germline, CDR1 is SGDLS, CDR2 YYNGEE. J gave up 6 bases and V 4 bases, and 13 bases lay outside the gene matches. The CDR3 is made up of 15 amino acids. The CDR3 bases are TGTGCCAGCAGCCCTACTATCGACAGGGTAAGCGAGCAGTACTTC. This translates into CASSPTIDRVSEQYF.

This clone was counted only a few times. The rearrangement links TRBV5-1 to TRBJ2-7, with TRBD1 matching over 7 bases. Trimming cost V 4 bases and J 4 bases; bases outside gene matches: 11. Germline loops: CDR1 SGHRS, CDR2 YFSETQ. This CDR3 is 15 amino acids long. DNA for the CDR3: TGCGCCAGCAGCCAGCCCGACAGGGTGGCGTACGAGCAGTACTTC. As protein: CASSQPDRVAYEQYF.

The genes are TRBV7-9 and TRBJ2-7; tentatively, D is TRBD2 (6 bases). Germline-derived CDR1 and CDR2 are SEHNR and FQNEAQ (reference sequence). Trimming cost V 5 bases and J 0 bases, with 17 bases left between them. The CDR3 totals 16 residues. CDR3 coding DNA: TGTGCCAGCAGCCGCTGGCGGGGCACCCGCTCCTACGAGCAGTACTTC. Amino acids: CASSRWRGTRSYEQYF.